This T cell receptor beta chain was captured in a study of cytomegalovirus exposure and HLA in healthy donors. This clone was found a few times. The antigen remains undetermined. The donors (healthy individuals) were bone marrow donors. The study, taken as a whole, reports: Being productive about 87% or about 30% of the time was typical of most TCR beta V segments in an earlier analysis. The dataset shows that most TCR sequences were rare, while some public TCRs occurred in many donors. Immune exposure information comprised only CMV serostatus.

The germline V gene has CDR1 MNHEY and CDR2 SVGAGI. Trimming removed 0 bases at V and 3 bases at J, with 8 bases between. The CDR3 extends over 14 amino acids. This PCR relied on a set of 60 Vbeta primers and 13 Jbeta primers. Measured with immunoSEQ multiplex PCR; TCRdb has only the in-frame clones, and not every one. This sample yields under 110,000 clones, of which more than 60% are seen a single time; roughly 2.5% belongs to the top ten. Material for sequencing was PBMCs. This rearrangement joins TRBV6-5 to TRBJ1-1, with D possibly TRBD1 on 5 matching bases. The TCR sequence derives from a man in his forties in good health and CMV-seronegative. CDR3 sequence: CASSYSGQHTEAFF. The CDR3 bases are TGTGCCAGCAGTTACTCGGGGCAACACACTGAAGCTTTCTTT.